These T cell receptor beta chains were read from a single sample in a study of T cells in Graves' hyperthyroidism and ophthalmopathy. Each CDR3 protein gets one entry after TCRdb re-called the multiplex PCR reads with MiXCR. Among a few hundred thousand distinct CDR3 sequences listed, less than 25% were seen once. Material for sequencing was blood. These receptors all stem from a woman in her seventies with Graves' ophthalmopathy. Each CDR3 is given with its conserved first and last residue. The D gene is left open where the match is weak. Part of the rows lack a size; the others show once, few, many or a class for expanded clones.

NA,TRBV7-2,many,TRBJ2-5,TGTGCCAGCAGCCCGGACCCGTGGGAGACCCAGTACTTC,CASSPDPWETQYF
NA,TRBV7-2,few,TRBJ1-1,TGTGCCAGCAGCTTCGGACGGGGAGCTGGGGACACTGAAGCTTTCTTT,CASSFGRGAGDTEAFF
NA,TRBV10-3,NA,TRBJ2-1,TGTGCCATCAGTGACAGGGGCCCGGTGAAGTACAATGAGCAGTTCTTC,CAISDRGPVKYNEQFF
TRBD2,TRBV9,many,TRBJ2-5,TGTGCCAGCAGCCCGGCGGATAGCGGGAGAGGAGAGACCCAGTACTTC,CASSPADSGRGETQYF
TRBD2,TRBV20-1,NA,TRBJ2-1,TGCAGTGCTAGAGATGCTAGCGGGATTGGGAATGAGCAGTTCTTC,CSARDASGIGNEQFF
NA,TRBV7-9,NA,TRBJ2-5,TGTGCCAGCATTGGGGGGCGAGTAGGAGGGACCCAGTACTTC,CASIGGRVGGTQYF
NA,TRBV2,NA,TRBJ2-5,TGTGCCAGCAGTGAAAACGAAGAGACCCAGTACTTC,CASSENEETQYF
NA,TRBV7-2,NA,TRBJ1-5,TGTGCCAGCAGCTTAAGGCAGTATAGCAATCAGCCCCAGCATTTT,CASSLRQYSNQPQHF
NA,TRBV9,NA,TRBJ2-3,TGTGCCAGCAGCGAGAATCAATGGTGGTCAGATACGCAGTATTTT,CASSENQWWSDTQYF
TRBD1,TRBV2,many,TRBJ1-2,TGTGCCAGCAGTGCCGGACAGGGGGTGACGTGGGGCTACACCTTC,CASSAGQGVTWGYTF
NA,TRBV3-1,few,TRBJ1-1,TGTGCCAGCAGCCAAGATGCTACAATGAACACTGAAGCTTTCTTT,CASSQDATMNTEAFF
NA,TRBV7-2,NA,TRBJ1-4,TGTGCCAGCAGCCAGGGAACAACTAATGAAAAACTGTTTTTT,CASSQGTTNEKLFF
TRBD1,TRBV3-1,few,TRBJ2-7,TGTGCCAGCAGCCATCGGGACAGGGGGACCGAGCAGTACTTC,CASSHRDRGTEQYF
NA,TRBV6-1,few,TRBJ2-2,TGTGCCAGCAGTGCGCCGGGACTTACCGGGGAGCTGTTTTTT,CASSAPGLTGELFF
NA,TRBV14,few,TRBJ1-4,TGTGCCAGCAGCCAAGATCCGGGGGGTAAACTGTTTTTT,CASSQDPGGKLFF
NA,TRBV29-1,NA,TRBJ2-7,TGCAGCGTTGCGTACGCGCAGGGCTACGAGCAGTACTTC,CSVAYAQGYEQYF
NA,TRBV20-1,NA,TRBJ2-3,TGCAGTGCTAGAGGATTAGGCGGGGGCCAGAGGCAGTATTTT,CSARGLGGGQRQYF
TRBD2,TRBV28,NA,TRBJ2-2,TGTGCCAGCAGTCTTACGGGAGGGCCGTTCGGGGAGCTGTTTTTT,CASSLTGGPFGELFF
NA,TRBV6-5,few,TRBJ1-1,TGTGCCAGCAGTTACTCGGCGGGGGTTACTGAAGCTTTCTTT,CASSYSAGVTEAFF
NA,TRBV28,few,TRBJ2-1,TGTGCCAGCAGTGAAGCGCTTGGGGGGCAGGAGCAGTTCTTC,CASSEALGGQEQFF
TRBD2,TRBV7-2,many,TRBJ2-3,TGTGCCAGCAGCTCGCATCCACTAGCGGGAGGGTTCACAGATACGCAGTATTTT,CASSSHPLAGGFTDTQYF
TRBD1,TRBV30,NA,TRBJ2-7,TGTGCCTGGAGTCCGGGACAGATATACGAGCAGTACTTC,CAWSPGQIYEQYF
TRBD1,TRBV2,NA,TRBJ2-7,TGTGCCAGCACCCGGGACAGGGGGATTTACGAGCAGTACTTC,CASTRDRGIYEQYF
TRBD1,TRBV11-1,many,TRBJ2-7,TGTGCCAGCAGCCGTCCGACAGGGAGCTCCTACGAGCAGTACTTC,CASSRPTGSSYEQYF
TRBD2,TRBV15,NA,TRBJ2-1,TGTGCCACCAGCAGAGACCCGGGACTAGCGGGCGTATACAATGAGCAGTTCTTC,CATSRDPGLAGVYNEQFF
TRBD1,TRBV12-3/TRBV12-4,NA,TRBJ1-6,TGTGCCAGCAGTCCAGGACAGGGGCAGTCACCCCTCCACTTT,CASSPGQGQSPLHF
NA,TRBV6-1,NA,TRBJ2-7,TGTGCCAGCAGTGAAATGGCCGCCAACTACGAGCAGTACTTC,CASSEMAANYEQYF
NA,TRBV3-1,few,TRBJ1-5,TGTGGGACTCAGCCCCAGCATTTT,CGTQPQHF
TRBD1,TRBV29-1,few,TRBJ1-2,TGCAGCGTTGGTGGGACAGGGGGATCCTATGGCTACACCTTC,CSVGGTGGSYGYTF
NA,TRBV12-3/TRBV12-4,few,TRBJ2-3,TGTGCCAGCAGTTTGCGGCTAAAGAGCACGGATACGCAGTATTTT,CASSLRLKSTDTQYF
TRBD2,TRBV7-3,NA,TRBJ2-1,TGTGCCAGCAGCTTCCGCGACAAGCGGGAGTGTCATGAGCAGTTCTTC,CASSFRDKRECHEQFF
TRBD2,TRBV9,NA,TRBJ2-3,TGTGCCAGCAGCGTAGGGGGGGGGGTCGCAGATACGCAGTATTTT,CASSVGGGVADTQYF
NA,TRBV6-5,NA,TRBJ1-6,TGTGCCAGCAGTTACTCTTTAGTTCATAGGTATTCACCCCTCCACTTT,CASSYSLVHRYSPLHF
NA,TRBV7-2,NA,TRBJ2-7,TGTGCCAGCAGCCCGATTCCTGGGTTGGGCTACGAGCAGTACTTC,CASSPIPGLGYEQYF
TRBD1,TRBV5-6,few,TRBJ1-1,TGTGCCAGCACCACAGGGGGCTGGACTGAAGCTTTCTTT,CASTTGGWTEAFF
TRBD1,TRBV20-1,NA,TRBJ2-3,TGCAGTGCTCCGGACAGGGGTAGCACAGATACGCAGTATTTT,CSAPDRGSTDTQYF
NA,TRBV15,many,TRBJ1-5,TGTGCCACCAGCAGAGCCCGACGGGGCAATCAGCCCCAGCATTTT,CATSRARRGNQPQHF
NA,TRBV6-1,NA,TRBJ2-2,TGTGCCAGATCCTACCCGGGACAATCGAACACCGGGGAGCTGTTTTTT,CARSYPGQSNTGELFF
NA,TRBV6-1,NA,TRBJ2-6,TGTGCCAGCAGCCGCATTGGAGGTCCCTTCCGTAAGAAGGCCAACGTCCTGACTTTC,CASSRIGGPFRKKANVLTF
NA,TRBV19,NA,TRBJ2-6,TGTGCCAGTAGTATCCCAGCCGGCAGACGAAACGACCCCTCTGGGGCCAACGTCCTGACTTTC,CASSIPAGRRNDPSGANVLTF
NA,TRBV20-1,NA,TRBJ1-1,TGCAGTGCTAGGGACAGTACCCGCTACACTGAAGCTTTCTTT,CSARDSTRYTEAFF
NA,TRBV12-3/TRBV12-4,NA,TRBJ1-4,TGTGCCAGCAGTTTACCCTACAAGACTGAAAAACTGTTTTTT,CASSLPYKTEKLFF
TRBD1,TRBV9,once,TRBJ1-1,TGTGCCAGCAGCTCCGCAGGGGGGCACACTGAAGCTTTCTTT,CASSSAGGHTEAFF
NA,TRBV12-3/TRBV12-4,many,TRBJ1-2,TGTGCCAGCAGTTTATTGTCGTACAACTATGGCTACACCTTC,CASSLLSYNYGYTF
NA,TRBV5-1,NA,TRBJ2-1,TGCGCCAGCAGCTTGGCCGTAGGGGGGAGGGCCTCTGAGCAGTTCTTC,CASSLAVGGRASEQFF
NA,TRBV19,few,TRBJ1-5,TGTGCCAGCGGAGGTCATCAGCCCCAGCATTTT,CASGGHQPQHF
NA,TRBV7-3,few,TRBJ2-1,TGTGCCAGCAGCTTAAAGGGGGGTCACAATGAGCAGTTCTTC,CASSLKGGHNEQFF
TRBD1,TRBV5-4,NA,TRBJ1-1,TGTGCCAGCAGCTTGCCGGGACAGGGGATGAACACTGAAGCTTTCTTT,CASSLPGQGMNTEAFF
TRBD2,TRBV5-1,NA,TRBJ2-5,TGCGCCAGCAGCTCGGGACTAGTACAAGAGACCCGGTACTTC,CASSSGLVQETRYF
TRBD2,TRBV12-3/TRBV12-4,few,TRBJ2-3,TGTGCCAGCAGTTTGGCAAGCGGGAGGGCCAATACGCAGTATTTT,CASSLASGRANTQYF
NA,TRBV2,many,TRBJ2-2,TGTGCCAGCATCGGTCAGGGGGGGACCGGGGAGCTGTTTTTT,CASIGQGGTGELFF
TRBD2,TRBV7-2,few,TRBJ2-5,TGTGCCAGCAGGGAGGGACTAGCGGGAGAGACCCAGTACTTC,CASREGLAGETQYF
NA,TRBV3-1,NA,TRBJ1-1,TGTGCCAGCAGCCAAGAAGGCAGTCATCAAGCTTTCTTT,CASSQEGSHQAFF